A single T cell receptor beta chain is shown here with its context. The antigen is undetermined. These data come from a study of identical twins. Findings and limits, study-wide: For out-of-frame beta sequences, excess twin sharing was weaker.

The germline V gene has CDR1 SGDLS and CDR2 YYNGEE. This CDR3 is built from 15 residues. In TCRdb, the 5' RACE reads were re-called with MiXCR into one record per CDR3 protein. Of about 1.7 million distinct CDR3 sequences listed, around 33% were seen once; the top ten hold 0.25% to 0.3%. This TCR came from a newborn girl in good health. The specimen was cord blood. The chain links TRBV9 to TRBJ2-1, with TRBD2 matching over 9 bases. The J call may be mistaken, given a closer DNA end match to TRBJ2-7. CDR3 sequence: CASTERGASYNEQYF. The CDR3 DNA reads as TGTGCCAGCACCGAGCGGGGGGCTTCCTACAATGAGCAGTACTTC.